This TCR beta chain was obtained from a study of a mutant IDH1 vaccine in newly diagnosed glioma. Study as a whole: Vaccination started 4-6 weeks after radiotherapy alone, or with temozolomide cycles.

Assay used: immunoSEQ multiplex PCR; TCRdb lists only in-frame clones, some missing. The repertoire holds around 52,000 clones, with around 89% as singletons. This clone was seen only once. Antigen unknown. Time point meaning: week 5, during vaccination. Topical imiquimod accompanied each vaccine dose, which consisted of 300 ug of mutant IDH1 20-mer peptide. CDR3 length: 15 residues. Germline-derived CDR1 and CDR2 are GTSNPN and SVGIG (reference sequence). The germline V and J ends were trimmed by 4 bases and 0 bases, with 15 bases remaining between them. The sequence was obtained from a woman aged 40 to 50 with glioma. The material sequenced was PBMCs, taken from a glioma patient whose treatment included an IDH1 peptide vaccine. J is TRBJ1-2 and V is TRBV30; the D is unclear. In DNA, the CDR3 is TGTGCCTGGACATTCCCGGGCCGAACTAACTATGGCTACACCTTC. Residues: CAWTFPGRTNYGYTF.